The entry that follows covers one T cell receptor (beta chain) sequence. Which antigen it targets is not known. No base quality information exists; no much larger clone differs at one position. Enrolling through a virtual design, the prospective study's participants ranged in age from about 18 to 89 years and lived across more than 20 United States geographic areas. In the prospective study, participants were assigned to cohorts based on the clinical history participants reported in a screening survey and a study questionnaire. For ImmuneRACE Cohort 3, a participant was defined as recovered based on two consecutive negative NP/OP PCR tests, clearance by a healthcare professional, or resolution of symptoms. Mobile phlebotomists in the prospective study collected whole blood, serum and a nasopharyngeal or oropharyngeal swab from every participant. Additional blood draws and questionnaires over an approximately two-month period could optionally be provided by prospective study participants. Blood samples from the prospective study were shipped frozen or at room temperature prior to DNA extraction.

Reading from cysteine to phenylalanine, the CDR3 counts 15 amino acids. Here the CDR3 DNA is all that survives: 45 bases in frame from base 1. As encoded in the germline V gene, CDR1 is MNHEY while CDR2 is SVGAGI. V drops 0 bases and J drops 7 bases, leaving 10 bases in between. The data were obtained in a study of blood T cell repertoires in COVID-19 (dated by TCRdb to the early 2020s). Background for the entire study: The collaborator samples originated in the United States, Italy and Spain and spanned the acute and convalescent phases of COVID-19. The prospective study material was composed of cDNA or gDNA derived from T cells, B-cell-depleted T cells, or PBMCs. Deeply sampled blood TCRbeta repertoires from subjects exposed to, actively infected with, or recovered from COVID-19 were included in the dataset. The repertoires were released in a freely available public database meant as a resource for research on the immune response to SARS-CoV-2. Samples came from the ongoing ImmuneRACE study (first 160 participants) plus 1,254 subjects from 6 global collaborators. A de-identified subject ID, COVID-19 status, age in years and sex were almost always included in the sample metadata. HLA class I and class II types, where available, came from metadata supplied by the sample provider rather than from assay-based typing.

TCRbeta CDR3 regions were amplified from genomic DNA by means of the immunoSEQ Assay, a bias-controlled multiplex PCR. The original pipeline was this. Within the assay, amplification of reference gene primers was used to estimate how many nucleated cells each sample contained. Sequence reads were collapsed and filtered to measure the absolute abundance of every unique TCRbeta CDR3 rearrangement. For each sample, productive Simpson clonality was calculated as the square root of Simpson's diversity index across productive rearrangements. TCRdb took over this immuneACCESS table, retaining in-frame rearrangements with V and J assigned. Such tables are incomplete; in checked studies, under half of the missing clones stem from an unresolved V gene, and the remainder is unexplained. The V and J calls and clone size are taken from that table; D and trimming were inferred from the DNA. For this sample there are a few hundred thousand clones; 85% to 90% appear just once. The ten largest account for around 4% of the sample.

Paper-wide results and their limitations: Clinical and demographic metadata were provided uncurated, with the amount varying by source and participant.

Sequencing used PBMCs or T cells enriched from blood (not recorded which). The rearrangement joined TRBV6-5 to TRBJ1-6, with TRBD1 perhaps the D gene, on 5 matching bases. This sequence originates from a man under 40 who had recovered from COVID-19. The encoded CDR3 is CASSYSVEGNSPLHF. The bases read TGTGCCAGCAGTTACTCGGTGGAGGGGAATTCACCCCTCCACTTT.